The entry below describes one TCR beta chain. Judged by its sample share, this clonotype qualifies as medium-sized (0.01 to 0.1%). No cognate antigen has been identified for it. No base quality information exists; no much larger clone differs at one position. These data belong to a study. Sequencing instrument: Illumina MiSeq. TCRdb applied fastp at Q25 and MiXCR to the public reads, then kept only in-frame beta chains. Rows matching on CDR3 protein sequence are summarized as one entry with the most common DNA and genes. The sample yields over 3,500 distinct CDR3 sequences; 7% to 10% were counted once. The top ten constitute about 9% of the sample. The germline V end is reduced by 5 bases and the J end by 3 bases; junction bases left unmatched: 10. CDR1 and CDR2 were assigned from the germline V gene as SGHTA and FQGNSA. From cysteine to phenylalanine, the CDR3 is 15 amino acids long. Of all the DNA, just the CDR3 is kept, 45 bases in frame from base 1.

This clonotype was sampled from a human donor with rheumatoid arthritis. The specimen sequenced was CD4+ T cells from synovial fluid. The sequence joins TRBV7-2 to TRBJ2-7; TRBD2 lines up with 7 middle nucleotides. The DNA reads as follows: TGTGCCAGCAGCGAGCGGGCTAGCGGTAACTACGAGCAGTACTTC. This translates into CASSERASGNYEQYF.